Listed below are T cell receptor beta chains from one sample, sequenced in a study of CD4 T cells in relation to SARS-CoV-2 and coronaviruses. No antigen is known for these receptors. Sequenced by immunoSEQ multiplex PCR; TCRdb stores in-frame clones only, minus some. This table has nearly 25,000 clones, around 67% appearing once. Sequences were obtained from CD4+ T cells from PBMCs, cultured in vitro. These receptors came from a human donor in good health. Both conserved end residues are part of each CDR3. A D gene is named only where the DNA matches it firmly. Clone size is not always given. Where it is, it says once, few, many or a class for expanded clones.

v_call: TRBV7-9
d_call: -
j_call: TRBJ1-1
clone_size: -
cdr3_nt: TGTGCCAGCAGCTTAGACAGTTCTGAAGCTTTCTTT
cdr3_aa: CASSLDSSEAFF

v_call: TRBV7-9
d_call: -
j_call: TRBJ1-3
clone_size: -
cdr3_nt: TGTGCCAGCAGCTTAGACGGGGGGCAGAACACCATATATTTT
cdr3_aa: CASSLDGGQNTIYF

v_call: TRBV9
d_call: -
j_call: TRBJ2-1
clone_size: -
cdr3_nt: TGTGCCAGCAGCGTAGGTTTTGAATCGGGGGAGCAGTTCTTC
cdr3_aa: CASSVGFESGEQFF

v_call: TRBV30
d_call: -
j_call: TRBJ1-2
clone_size: once
cdr3_nt: TGTGCCTGGAGCACGGGAGGTAACTATGGCTACACCTTC
cdr3_aa: CAWSTGGNYGYTF

v_call: TRBV9
d_call: -
j_call: TRBJ1-3
clone_size: -
cdr3_nt: TGTGCCAGCAGCTCAACGCAGGGCTACTCTGGAAACACCATATATTTT
cdr3_aa: CASSSTQGYSGNTIYF

v_call: TRBV24-1
d_call: -
j_call: TRBJ1-5
clone_size: -
cdr3_nt: TGTGCCACCAGTGAAGGGTGGTTCAATCAGCCCCAGCATTTT
cdr3_aa: CATSEGWFNQPQHF

v_call: TRBV5-1
d_call: -
j_call: TRBJ1-1
clone_size: -
cdr3_nt: TGCGCCAGCAGCCTGACGGGTTCCGGGGGCCGGGGAGCTTTCTTT
cdr3_aa: CASSLTGSGGRGAFF

v_call: TRBV5-6
d_call: -
j_call: TRBJ1-5
clone_size: few
cdr3_nt: TGTGCCAGCAGCTTACAATGGGGATCGGGCAATCAGCCCCAGCATTTT
cdr3_aa: CASSLQWGSGNQPQHF

v_call: TRBV6-1
d_call: TRBD1
j_call: TRBJ2-7
clone_size: -
cdr3_nt: TGTGCCAGCAGTACTATGACAGGGATCTCCTACGAGCAGTACTTC
cdr3_aa: CASSTMTGISYEQYF

v_call: TRBV4-1
d_call: TRBD2
j_call: TRBJ2-7
clone_size: -
cdr3_nt: TGCGCCAGCAGCCAAGGGGCTAGCGGGATCTACGAGCAGTACTTC
cdr3_aa: CASSQGASGIYEQYF